This TCR beta chain was retrieved from a study of memory CD4+ T cells and cytomegalovirus serostatus. The wider study: Of the healthy Belgian adults, 9 or 10 were CMV seropositive and 24 seronegative.

Profiling relied on immunoSEQ multiplex PCR, and the TCRdb table lists in-frame clones only, not all of them. The sample has 40,000 to 45,000 clones, around 76% seen once. The sort gate was single viable CD3+CD4+CD8-CD45RO+ cells for memory CD4+ T cells. This CDR3 contains 16 residues. The germline CDR1 and CDR2 sequences are LNHNV and YYDKDF (reference sequence). Trimming shortened V by 8 bases and J by 1 base, and 15 bases separated the two germline ends. The TCR sequence derives from an adult in good health and CMV-seronegative. The material sequenced was memory CD4+ T cells from blood. The chain joins TRBV15 to TRBJ2-6; perhaps D is TRBD1 or TRBD2 (5 bases each). The CDR3: CATGGRGLSGANVLTF. The CDR3 nucleotides are TGTGCCACCGGGGGTCGGGGATTATCTGGGGCCAACGTCCTGACTTTC.